Each of the 28 T cell receptor beta chains below was sequenced from the same sample in a study of low-dose radiotherapy and immunotherapy resistance in tumors. Primers used for first-strand cDNA, a TRAV- and TRBV-specific set, covered both alpha and beta chains. TCR amplification used 20 PCR cycles, a constant-region primer and a V-primer adapter. In TCRdb, the reads were re-called with MiXCR into one record per CDR3 protein. Of nearly 60,000 distinct CDR3 sequences in the sample, 20% to 25% were seen once. The time point is: after trial treatment. Regarding treatment: LDRT plus nivolumab, ipilimumab, low-dose cyclophosphamide and aspirin (RACIN trial). This sample comprised PBMCs, obtained after low-dose radiotherapy plus immunotherapy. The source of these receptors is a male donor with prostate cancer.

This clonotype was observed many times. A read error may produce the germline difference seen at one junction end. The chain carries TRBV11-2 and TRBJ1-5; D is unclear. The CDR3 totals 13 residues. Germline V gene sequence: CDR1 SGHAT, CDR2 FQNNGV. The CDR3 DNA reads as TGCGCCAGCAGCCAAGGCCCGGGGCAGCCCCAGCATTTT. Translated, it gives CASSQGPGQPQHF.

This clonotype was detected ten times or more. The chain is built from TRBV19 and TRBJ2-1; D might be TRBD1 (5 bases). Trimming removed 4 bases from V and 7 bases from J, with 14 bases in between. The CDR3 totals 14 residues. The germline V gene has CDR1 LNHDA and CDR2 SQIVND (reference sequence). CDR3 coding DNA: TGTGCCAGTAGTAAGAAACCGACAGATAATGAGCAGTTCTTC. Residues: CASSKKPTDNEQFF.

Points on this clonotype: It is likely a read error: a sequence one base away is far more abundant. The chain joins TRBV7-8 to TRBJ2-1; D could derive from TRBD1 or TRBD2 (5 bases each). Matching the DNA end better, TRBJ2-5 makes the J call doubtful. The CDR3 loop spans 14 amino acids. Germline loops: CDR1 SGHVS, CDR2 FQNEAQ. Here the CDR3 reads CASSRLEGQGTQYF. The CDR3, as DNA: TGTGCCAGCAGCCGCCTCGAGGGGCAAGGGACCCAGTACTTC.

This clonotype was counted only a few times. A far bigger clonotype differs at one base, so this is likely a read error. This rearrangement joins TRBV3-1 to TRBJ2-1; tentatively, D is TRBD2 (6 bases). Trimming removed 3 bases from V and 10 bases from J, with 19 bases in between. The germline CDR1 and CDR2 sequences are LGHDT and YNNKEL (reference sequence). CDR3 length: 15 amino acids. As DNA, the CDR3 is TGTGCCAGCAGCCATCGGCTAGCGAACTCCTACGAGCAGTTCTTC. Amino acid sequence: CASSHRLANSYEQFF.

V and J are TRBV4-1 and TRBJ2-2, with a possible D match to TRBD2 (6 bases). This CDR3 comprises 16 residues. CDR1 is MGHRA, CDR2 YSYEKL, per germline. V shed 0 bases and J shed 3 bases, with 11 bases lying between them. CDR3 amino acids: CASSQEGEADTGELFF. The CDR3 nucleotides are TGCGCCAGCAGCCAAGAGGGGGAGGCGGACACCGGGGAGCTGTTTTTT.

Turning to this clonotype: One junction end disagrees with the germline gene, perhaps due to a read error. CDR3 protein: CASSTAGGPQETQYF. The DNA for the CDR3 is TGTGCTAGCAGCACAGCGGGGGGACCCCAAGAGACCCAGTACTTC. The V and J genes are TRBV7-7 and TRBJ2-5; 9 bases map to TRBD2. This CDR3 is built from 15 residues. CDR1 and CDR2 from the germline V gene are SSHAT and FNYEAQ (reference sequence).

V is TRBV5-1 and J is TRBJ2-7, with D uncertain. The CDR3 runs 13 residues. Between the trimmed V and J ends, which lost 0 bases and 2 bases, there was a span of 6 bases. Germline values: CDR1 SGHRS, CDR2 YFSETQ. Here the CDR3 reads CASSLGYPYEQYF. The DNA for the CDR3 is TGCGCCAGCAGCTTGGGGTACCCCTACGAGCAGTACTTC. Using reference TRBV5-1 and TRBJ2-7 for the parts outside the CDR3, the full variable domain is KAGVTQTPRYLIKTRGQQVTLSCSPISGHRSVSWYQQTPGQGLQFLFEYFSETQRNKGNFPGRFSGRQFSNSRSEMNVSTLELGDSALYLCASSLGYPYEQYFGPGTRLTVT.

This clonotype appeared many times. The V gene is TRBV9, the J gene TRBJ2-3, with TRBD2 identical over 9 bases. CDR3 length: 15 amino acids. V was pared by 3 bases and J by 3 bases, with 5 bases of the junction left unmatched. CDR1 is SGDLS and CDR2 is YYNGEE in the germline V gene. This CDR3 is CASSAATSGTDTQYF. DNA of the CDR3: TGTGCCAGCAGCGCAGCGACTAGCGGAACAGATACGCAGTATTTT.

This clonotype appeared once. With a far larger clone one base away, a read error is the likely cause. This sequence joins TRBV6-8 and TRBJ2-6, with D tentatively TRBD1 (5 bases). CDR1 MNHGY and CDR2 SAAAGT come from the germline V gene. The CDR3 is made up of 14 amino acids. Trimming removed 6 bases at V and 0 bases at J, with 6 bases between. CDR3 DNA: TGTGCCAGCAGAGGGGTCTCTGGGGCCAACGTCCTGACTTTC. It is translated as CASRGVSGANVLTF.

This clonotype was picked up many times. The J gene is TRBJ1-2, the V gene TRBV7-2; D gene unclear. Per germline, CDR1 SGHTA and CDR2 FQGNSA. Trimming pared 1 base from V and 3 bases from J, leaving 3 bases between. The CDR3 spans 12 residues. CDR3 region: CASSLGDYGYTF. CDR3 nucleotide sequence: TGTGCCAGCAGCTTAGGGGACTATGGCTACACCTTC.

The sample holds many counts of this clonotype. The chain recombines TRBV7-2 with TRBJ1-2, with 8 nucleotides matching TRBD1. After removal of 5 bases from V and 6 bases from J, the junction contained 8 bases not matched to a gene. The CDR3 runs 14 residues. The germline V gene has CDR1 SGHTA and CDR2 FQGNSA. The CDR3: CASSNGQGLDGYTF. CDR3 DNA: TGTGCCAGCAGCAACGGACAGGGACTCGATGGCTACACCTTC.

This clonotype appeared many times. The gene calls are TRBV9 and TRBJ2-1; D possibly corresponds to TRBD1 (6 bases). The germline CDR1 and CDR2 sequences are SGDLS and YYNGEE. V was clipped by 1 base and J by 5 bases, with 10 bases between them. The CDR3 sequence is 14 residues long. CDR3 loop: CASSVQGHDNEQFF. CDR3 coding DNA: TGTGCCAGCAGCGTACAGGGACACGACAATGAGCAGTTCTTC.

The rearrangement uses TRBV19 and TRBJ2-3, with D possibly TRBD2 on 6 matching bases. The V and J ends lost 2 bases and 3 bases respectively, with 12 bases between them. This CDR3 is built from 15 residues. In germline, CDR1 is LNHDA, CDR2 SQIVND (reference sequence). This CDR3 reads CASSIRAGQTDTQYF. CDR3 bases: TGTGCCAGTAGTATAAGAGCGGGCCAGACAGATACGCAGTATTTT.

In its sample, this clonotype was seen many times. The chain carries TRBV5-4 and TRBJ1-2; D ambiguous. Trimming shortened V by 4 bases and J by 7 bases, and 17 bases separated the two germline ends. There are 14 residues in the CDR3. The germline CDR1 and CDR2 sequences are SGHNT and YYREEE (reference sequence). The CDR3 sequence is CASSDRELGIGYTF. The CDR3 region has the DNA TGTGCCAGCAGCGATCGGGAGCTGGGAATTGGCTACACCTTC.

There are many counts of this clonotype. The chain joins TRBV6-8 to TRBJ2-3, with 12 bases aligning to TRBD2. The germline V gene has CDR1 MNHGY and CDR2 SAAAGT. J lost 1 base, V lost 6 bases, and 8 bases had no gene match. The CDR3 extends over 17 amino acids. CDR3 nucleotide sequence: TGTGCCAGCAGAACACTAGCGGGGGGCATTGGCACAGATACGCAGTATTTT. Translation gives CASRTLAGGIGTDTQYF.

This clonotype turned up a few times. V usage is TRBV20-1 and J usage is TRBJ2-3; possibly TRBD1 for D (6 bases). In germline, CDR1 is DFQATT, CDR2 SNEGSKA (reference sequence). The CDR3 runs 14 residues. V was clipped by 6 bases and J by 1 base, with 14 bases between them. The CDR3 DNA reads TGCAGTGCGGGGGCACGGATAGGCACAGATACGCAGTATTTT. This codes for CSAGARIGTDTQYF.

This clonotype was recorded at least ten times. V is TRBV2 and J is TRBJ1-6; no clear D. There are 13 residues in the CDR3. Germline V gene sequence: CDR1 SNHLY, CDR2 FYNNEI. V was pared by 6 bases and J by 7 bases, with 10 bases between. The CDR3 sequence: CASSSVQNSPLHF. Here the CDR3 DNA reads TGTGCCAGCAGCTCCGTTCAGAATTCACCCCTCCACTTT.

This clonotype was seen ten or more times. The rearrangement links TRBV20-1 to TRBJ2-2, with 7 bases matching TRBD1. With V trimmed by 5 bases and J by 1 base, 4 bases remained unmatched. The CDR3 consists of 14 residues. Germline values: CDR1 DFQATT, CDR2 SNEGSKA (reference sequence). The CDR3: CSALTGVNTGELFF. The CDR3 coding sequence is TGCAGTGCTCTTACAGGGGTGAACACCGGGGAGCTGTTTTTT.

This clonotype has a count of ten or more. The rearrangement uses TRBV14 and TRBJ2-5; 7 nucleotides match TRBD1. Germline CDR1 and CDR2: SGHDN and FVKESK. Unmatched junction bases numbered 4, after V lost 4 bases and J lost 2 bases. There are 14 residues in the CDR3. The CDR3, as DNA: TGTGCCAGCAGCCCCCTGACAGGGCAAGAGACCCAGTACTTC. Amino acid sequence: CASSPLTGQETQYF.

This clonotype has at least ten counts. The V and J genes are TRBV7-3 and TRBJ2-2; possible D gene TRBD1, 6 bases. CDR1 is SGHTA, CDR2 FQGTGA, per germline. This CDR3 comprises 17 residues. The V end lost 1 base, the J end lost 3 bases, and 15 bases lay between the germline ends. This chain's CDR3 is CASSLNERGMDTGELFF. CDR3 coding DNA: TGTGCCAGCAGCTTAAATGAGAGGGGGATGGACACCGGGGAGCTGTTTTTT.

This clonotype was picked up a small number of times. The rearrangement joins TRBV5-1 to TRBJ2-2; D gene unclear. The V gene lost 2 bases and the J gene lost 1 base, with 6 bases spanning the gap. Germline lookup yields CDR1 SGHRS and CDR2 YFSETQ. The CDR3 length is 14 residues. CDR3 nucleotides: TGCGCCAGCAGCTTCCCCGGGAACACCGGGGAGCTGTTTTTT. The encoded protein is CASSFPGNTGELFF.

This clonotype was seen repeatedly, ten times or more. The chain uses TRBV10-3 and TRBJ1-1; no clear D gene. The germline CDR1 and CDR2 sequences are ENHRY and SYGVKD. Trimming removed 3 bases from V and 3 bases from J, with 8 bases in between. CDR3 size: 13 residues. CDR3 loop: CAISDLVDTEAFF. CDR3 DNA: TGTGCCATCAGTGACTTAGTGGACACTGAAGCTTTCTTT.

About this clonotype itself: A far larger clone is one base from this, pointing to a likely read error. This rearrangement joins TRBV6-2 or TRBV6-3 to TRBJ1-6, with D uncertain. The CDR3 loop spans 13 amino acids. From germline, CDR1 is MNHEY and CDR2 SVGEGT. This CDR3 is CASSYSKLSPPHF. In DNA form, the CDR3 reads TGTGCCAGCAGTTACTCGAAGCTTTCTCCCCCCCACTTT.

V is TRBV20-1 and J is TRBJ2-1, with TRBD2 matching 11 bases. This CDR3 has 16 residues. The germline V gene has CDR1 DFQATT and CDR2 SNEGSKA (reference sequence). Unmatched junction bases numbered 7, after V lost 1 base and J lost 5 bases. The CDR3 sequence is CSARVQGSGRDNEQFF. The CDR3 DNA sequence: TGCAGTGCTAGAGTCCAGGGTAGCGGGAGGGACAATGAGCAGTTCTTC.

The chain combines TRBV20-1 with TRBJ2-7; the D gene is possibly TRBD2 (5 bases). There are 16 residues in the CDR3. V lost 6 bases and J lost 3, with 24 bases in between. Germline CDR1 is DFQATT and CDR2 is SNEGSKA (reference sequence). This CDR3 is CSARKGLDLSIYEQYF. The CDR3 nucleotides read TGCAGTGCCCGGAAAGGACTTGACCTAAGTATCTACGAGCAGTACTTC.

This clonotype was detected ten times or more. The genes are TRBV18 and TRBJ2-3; 9 bases agree with TRBD1. V was clipped by 5 bases and J by 2 bases; unmatched bases: 5. CDR1 KGHSH and CDR2 LQKENI come from the germline V gene. The CDR3 length is 15 residues. The CDR3 DNA sequence: TGTGCCAGCTCAGCCGGGACAGGGACCACAGATACGCAGTATTTT. This codes for CASSAGTGTTDTQYF.

This clonotype was counted at least ten times. One end of the junction does not line up with germline, which may come from a read error. The chain uses TRBV5-1 and TRBJ2-6; tentative D call: TRBD1 (6 bases). CDR1 is SGHRS and CDR2 is YFSETQ in the germline V gene. This CDR3 is 17 amino acids long. The CDR3 region is CASSWGDRNSGANVLTF. CDR3 nucleotide sequence: TGTGCCAGCAGCTGGGGAGACAGGAACTCTGGGGCCAACGTCCTGACTTTC.

There are a few counts of this clonotype. This chain links TRBV27 with TRBJ1-1, with D possibly TRBD1 on 6 matching bases. This CDR3 comprises 15 residues. The germline gives CDR1 MNHEY, CDR2 SMNVEV (reference sequence). Trimming pared 7 bases from V and 4 bases from J, leaving 19 bases between. CDR3 loop: CASTPEVGGRTEAFF. In nucleotides, the CDR3 is TGTGCCAGCACTCCCGAAGTGGGGGGGCGCACTGAAGCTTTCTTT.